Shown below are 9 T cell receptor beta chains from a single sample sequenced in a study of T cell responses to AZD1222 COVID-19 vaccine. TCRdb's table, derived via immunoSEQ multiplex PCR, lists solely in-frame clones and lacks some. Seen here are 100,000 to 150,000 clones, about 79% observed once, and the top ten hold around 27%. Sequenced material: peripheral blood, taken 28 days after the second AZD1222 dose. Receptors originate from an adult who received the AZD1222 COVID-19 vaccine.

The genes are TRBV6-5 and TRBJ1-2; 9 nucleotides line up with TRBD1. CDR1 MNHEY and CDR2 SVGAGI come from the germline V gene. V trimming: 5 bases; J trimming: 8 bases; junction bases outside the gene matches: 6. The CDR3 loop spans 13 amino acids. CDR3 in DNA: TGTGCCAGCAGTCAGGGACAGGGCTGGGGCTACACCTTC. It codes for CASSQGQGWGYTF.

This CDR3 reads CASSLDLAGGSYNEQFF. CDR3 sequence (DNA): TGTGCCAGCAGCTTGGATCTAGCGGGAGGCTCCTACAATGAGCAGTTCTTC. The chain has TRBV5-6 and TRBJ2-1; the match to TRBD2 covers 11 bases. CDR1 SGHDT and CDR2 YYEEEE come from the germline V gene. This CDR3 contains 17 residues. The junction had 2 bases not matched to a gene; V was cut back by 0 bases and J by 0 bases.

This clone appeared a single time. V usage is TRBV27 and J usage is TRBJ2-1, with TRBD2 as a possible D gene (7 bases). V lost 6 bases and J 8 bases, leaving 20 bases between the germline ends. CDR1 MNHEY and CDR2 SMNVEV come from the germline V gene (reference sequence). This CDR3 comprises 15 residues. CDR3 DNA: TGTGCCAGCAGAGGGGGGGCTTACGGCCTCGATGAGCAGTTCTTC. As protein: CASRGGAYGLDEQFF.

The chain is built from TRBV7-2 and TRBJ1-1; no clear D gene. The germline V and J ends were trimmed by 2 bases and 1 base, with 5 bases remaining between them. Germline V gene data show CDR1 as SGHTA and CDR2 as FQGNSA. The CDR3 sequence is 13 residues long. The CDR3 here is CASSLKRNTEAFF. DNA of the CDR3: TGTGCCAGCAGCTTAAAAAGGAACACTGAAGCTTTCTTT.

CDR3 nucleotides: TGTGCCAGCAGCTTTGGGGGGGCGCTTGGCTACACCTTC. Translated: CASSFGGALGYTF. V usage is TRBV7-8 and J usage is TRBJ1-2, with D tentatively TRBD1 (6 bases). The CDR3 has 13 amino acids. V was trimmed by 3 bases and J by 7 bases, leaving 12 bases between them. Germline-derived CDR1 and CDR2 are SGHVS and FQNEAQ.

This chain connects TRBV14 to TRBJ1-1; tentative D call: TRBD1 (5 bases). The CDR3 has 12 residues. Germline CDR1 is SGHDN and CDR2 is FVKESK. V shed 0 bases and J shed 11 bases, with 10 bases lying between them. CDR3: CASSQDWGVAFF. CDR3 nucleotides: TGTGCCAGCAGCCAAGATTGGGGGGTGGCTTTCTTT.

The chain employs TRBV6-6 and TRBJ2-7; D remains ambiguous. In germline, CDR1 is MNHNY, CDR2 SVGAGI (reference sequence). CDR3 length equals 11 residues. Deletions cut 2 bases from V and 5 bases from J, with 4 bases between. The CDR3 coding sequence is TGTGCCAGCAGTTACATCGACGAGCAGTACTTC. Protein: CASSYIDEQYF.

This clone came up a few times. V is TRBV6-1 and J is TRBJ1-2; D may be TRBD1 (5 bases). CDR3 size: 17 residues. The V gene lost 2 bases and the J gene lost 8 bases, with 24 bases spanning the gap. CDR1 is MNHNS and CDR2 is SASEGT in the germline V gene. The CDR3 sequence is CASSELGRAIPSRGYTF. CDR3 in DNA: TGTGCCAGCAGTGAATTGGGCAGGGCGATCCCCTCAAGAGGCTACACCTTC.

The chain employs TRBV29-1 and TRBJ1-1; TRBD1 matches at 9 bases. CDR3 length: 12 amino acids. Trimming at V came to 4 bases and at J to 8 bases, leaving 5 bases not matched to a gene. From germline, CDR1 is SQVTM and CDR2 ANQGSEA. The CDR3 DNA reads TGCAGCGTTGGGGACAGGGAGCGAGAAGCTTTCTTT. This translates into CSVGDREREAFF.